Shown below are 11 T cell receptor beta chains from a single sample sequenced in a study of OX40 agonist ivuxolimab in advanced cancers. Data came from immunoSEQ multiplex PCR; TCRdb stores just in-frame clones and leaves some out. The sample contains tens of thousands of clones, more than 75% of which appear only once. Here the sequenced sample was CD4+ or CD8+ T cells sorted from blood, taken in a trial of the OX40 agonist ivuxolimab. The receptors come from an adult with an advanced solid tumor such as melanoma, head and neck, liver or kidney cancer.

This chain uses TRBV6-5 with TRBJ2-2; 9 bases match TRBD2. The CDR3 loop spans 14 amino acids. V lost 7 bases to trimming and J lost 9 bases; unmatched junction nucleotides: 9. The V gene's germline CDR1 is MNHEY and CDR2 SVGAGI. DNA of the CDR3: TGTGCCAGCAAGCCAGCGGGGGGCTTCCGGGAGCTGTTTTTT. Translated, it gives CASKPAGGFRELFF.

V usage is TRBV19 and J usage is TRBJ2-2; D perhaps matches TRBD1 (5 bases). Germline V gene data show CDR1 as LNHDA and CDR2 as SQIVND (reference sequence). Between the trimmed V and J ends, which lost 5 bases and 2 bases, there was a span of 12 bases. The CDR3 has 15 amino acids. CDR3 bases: TGTGCCAGTAGTGGATTAGGGGAAAACACCGGGGAGCTGTTTTTT. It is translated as CASSGLGENTGELFF.

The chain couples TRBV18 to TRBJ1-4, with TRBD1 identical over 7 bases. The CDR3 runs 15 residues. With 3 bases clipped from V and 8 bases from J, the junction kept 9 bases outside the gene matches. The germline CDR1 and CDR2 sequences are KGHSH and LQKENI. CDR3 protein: CASSPQQGNPEKLFF. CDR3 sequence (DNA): TGTGCCAGCTCACCTCAACAGGGGAACCCCGAAAAACTGTTTTTT.

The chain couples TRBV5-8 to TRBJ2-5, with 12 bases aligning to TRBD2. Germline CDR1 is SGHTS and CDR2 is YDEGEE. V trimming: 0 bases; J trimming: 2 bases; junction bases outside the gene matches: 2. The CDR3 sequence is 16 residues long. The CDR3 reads CASSLAGTSGQETQYF. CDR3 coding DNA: TGTGCCAGCAGCTTGGCCGGGACTAGCGGGCAAGAGACCCAGTACTTC.

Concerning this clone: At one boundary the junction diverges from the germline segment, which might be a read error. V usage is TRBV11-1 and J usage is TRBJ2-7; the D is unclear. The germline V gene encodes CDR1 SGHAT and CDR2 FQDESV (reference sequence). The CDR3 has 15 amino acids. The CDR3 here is CAGSLEVGTSYEQYF. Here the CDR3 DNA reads TGTGCCGGCAGCTTAGAGGTCGGAACCTCCTACGAGCAGTACTTC.

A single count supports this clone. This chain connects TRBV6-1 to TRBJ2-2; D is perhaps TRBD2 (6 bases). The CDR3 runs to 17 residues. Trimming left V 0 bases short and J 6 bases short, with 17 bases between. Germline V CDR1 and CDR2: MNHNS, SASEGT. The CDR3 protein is CASSEARGRDRSGELFF. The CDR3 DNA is TGTGCCAGCAGTGAAGCGCGGGGCAGGGATAGGTCCGGGGAGCTGTTTTTT.

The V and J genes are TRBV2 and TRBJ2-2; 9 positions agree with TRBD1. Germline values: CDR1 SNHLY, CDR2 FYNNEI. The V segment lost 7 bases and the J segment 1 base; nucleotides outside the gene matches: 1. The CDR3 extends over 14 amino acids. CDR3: CASKGQGNTGELFF. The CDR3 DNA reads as TGTGCCAGCAAGGGACAGGGGAACACCGGGGAGCTGTTTTTT. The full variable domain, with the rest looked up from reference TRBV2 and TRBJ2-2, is EPEVTQTPSHQVTQMGQEVILRCVPISNHLYFYWYRQILGQKVEFLVSFYNNEISEKSEIFDDQFSVERPDGSNFTLKIRSTKLEDSAMYFCASKGQGNTGELFFGEGSRLTVL.

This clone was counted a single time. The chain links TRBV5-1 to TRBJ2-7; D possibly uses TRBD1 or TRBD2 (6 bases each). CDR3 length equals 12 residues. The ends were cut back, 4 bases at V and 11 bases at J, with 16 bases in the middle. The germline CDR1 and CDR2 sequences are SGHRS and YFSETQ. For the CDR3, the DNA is TGCGCCAGCAGCGACGGGGGACATTTCGAGTACTTC. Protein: CASSDGGHFEYF.

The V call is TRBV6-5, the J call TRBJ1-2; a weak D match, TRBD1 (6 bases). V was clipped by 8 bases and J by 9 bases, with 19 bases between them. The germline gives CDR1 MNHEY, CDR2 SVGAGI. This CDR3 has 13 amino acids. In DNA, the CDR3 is TGTGCCAGCTCCCCCGGGACAATCTTTAGCTACACCTTC. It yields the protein CASSPGTIFSYTF.

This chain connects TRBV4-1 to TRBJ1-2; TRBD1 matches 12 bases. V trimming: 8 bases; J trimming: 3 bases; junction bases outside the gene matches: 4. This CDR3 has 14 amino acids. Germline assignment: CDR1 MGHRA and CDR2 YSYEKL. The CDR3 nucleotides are TGCGCCAGCGGGGGACAGGGGGCGGACTATGGCTACACCTTC. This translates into CASGGQGADYGYTF.

The CDR3 DNA follows: TGTGCCAGCAGGGCGACAGTGAACACTGAAGCTTTCTTT. The encoded protein is CASRATVNTEAFF. The chain has TRBV6-1 and TRBJ1-1, with TRBD1 as a possible D gene (5 bases). Trimming took off 6 bases at V and 0 bases at J, with 8 bases between the two ends. This CDR3 contains 13 residues. Germline V gene sequence: CDR1 MNHNS, CDR2 SASEGT.